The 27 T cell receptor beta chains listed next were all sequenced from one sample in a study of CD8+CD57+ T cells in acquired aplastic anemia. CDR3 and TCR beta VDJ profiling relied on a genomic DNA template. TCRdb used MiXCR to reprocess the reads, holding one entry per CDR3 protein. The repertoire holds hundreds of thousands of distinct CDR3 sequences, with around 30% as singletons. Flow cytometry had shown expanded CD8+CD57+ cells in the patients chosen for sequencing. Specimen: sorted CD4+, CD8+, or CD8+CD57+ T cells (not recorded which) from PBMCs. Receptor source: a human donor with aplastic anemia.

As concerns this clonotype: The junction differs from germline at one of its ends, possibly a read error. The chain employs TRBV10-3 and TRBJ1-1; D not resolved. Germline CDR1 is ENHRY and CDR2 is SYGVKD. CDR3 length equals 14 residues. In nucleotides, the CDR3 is TGTGCCAGCAGTTTAACCCGCCAGAACACTGAAGCTTTCTTT. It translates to CASSLTRQNTEAFF.

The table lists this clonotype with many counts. CDR3 bases: TGTGCCAGCAGTGAACCCGTTAGCACTGAAGCTTTCTTT. Protein product: CASSEPVSTEAFF. The rearrangement joins TRBV25-1 to TRBJ1-1; D call uncertain. The V end was cut by 2 bases, the J end by 4 bases, with 8 bases between. Germline V gene data show CDR1 as MGHDK and CDR2 as SYGVNS. The CDR3 is 13 amino acids.

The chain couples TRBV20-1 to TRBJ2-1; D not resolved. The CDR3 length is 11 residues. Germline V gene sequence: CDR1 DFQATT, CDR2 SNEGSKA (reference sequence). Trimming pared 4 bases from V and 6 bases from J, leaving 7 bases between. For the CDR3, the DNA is TGCAGTGCTACTTCCGGCAATGAGCAGTTCTTC. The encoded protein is CSATSGNEQFF.

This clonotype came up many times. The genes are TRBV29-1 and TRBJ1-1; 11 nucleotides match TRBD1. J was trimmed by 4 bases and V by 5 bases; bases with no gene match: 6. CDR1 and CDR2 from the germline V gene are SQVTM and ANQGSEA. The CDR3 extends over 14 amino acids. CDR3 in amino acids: CSVFGQGAVTEAFF. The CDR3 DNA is TGCAGCGTTTTCGGACAGGGGGCGGTCACTGAAGCTTTCTTT.

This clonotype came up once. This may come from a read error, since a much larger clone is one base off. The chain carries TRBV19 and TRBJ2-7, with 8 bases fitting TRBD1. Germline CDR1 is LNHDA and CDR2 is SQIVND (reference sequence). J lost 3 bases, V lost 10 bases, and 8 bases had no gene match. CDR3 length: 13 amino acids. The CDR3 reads CATSRDRNYEQYF. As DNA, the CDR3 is TGTGCCACCAGCCGGGACAGGAACTACGAGCAGTACTTC.

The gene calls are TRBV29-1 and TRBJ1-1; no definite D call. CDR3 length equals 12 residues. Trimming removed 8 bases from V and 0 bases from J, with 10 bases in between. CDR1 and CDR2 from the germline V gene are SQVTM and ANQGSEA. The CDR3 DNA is TGCAGCAGTGAAGCGGTGAACACTGAAGCTTTCTTT. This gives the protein CSSEAVNTEAFF.

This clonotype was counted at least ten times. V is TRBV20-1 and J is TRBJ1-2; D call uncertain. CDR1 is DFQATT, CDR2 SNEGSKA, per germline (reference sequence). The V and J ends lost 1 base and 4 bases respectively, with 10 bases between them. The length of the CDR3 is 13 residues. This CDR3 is CSARATASYGYTF. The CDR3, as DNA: TGCAGTGCTAGAGCCACAGCCTCCTATGGCTACACCTTC.

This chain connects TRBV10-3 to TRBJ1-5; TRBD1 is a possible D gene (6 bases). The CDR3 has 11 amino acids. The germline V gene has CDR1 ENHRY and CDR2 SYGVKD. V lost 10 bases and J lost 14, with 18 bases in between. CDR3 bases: TGTGCCACCGGGGACATCGCCTACGAGCATTTT. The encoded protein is CATGDIAYEHF.

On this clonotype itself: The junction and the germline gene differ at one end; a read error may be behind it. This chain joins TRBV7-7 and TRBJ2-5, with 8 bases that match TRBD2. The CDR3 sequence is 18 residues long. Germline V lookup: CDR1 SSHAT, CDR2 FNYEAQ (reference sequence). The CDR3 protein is CASSLARGASGYQETQYF. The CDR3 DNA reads TGTGCTAGCAGCTTAGCGCGGGGGGCTAGCGGGTACCAAGAGACCCAGTACTTC.

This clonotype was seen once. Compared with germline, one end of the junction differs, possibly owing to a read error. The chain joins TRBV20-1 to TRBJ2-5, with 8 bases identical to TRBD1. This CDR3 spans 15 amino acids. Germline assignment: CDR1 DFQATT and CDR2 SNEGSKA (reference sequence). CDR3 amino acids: CGAQTGTGGSETQYF. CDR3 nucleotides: TGCGGTGCTCAAACCGGGACAGGCGGCTCAGAGACCCAGTACTTC.

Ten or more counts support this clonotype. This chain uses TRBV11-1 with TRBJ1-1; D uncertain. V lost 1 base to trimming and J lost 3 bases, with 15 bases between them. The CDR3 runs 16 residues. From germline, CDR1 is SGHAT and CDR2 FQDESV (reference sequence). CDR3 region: CASSLGWRREDTEAFF. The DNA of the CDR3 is TGTGCCAGCAGCTTAGGTTGGAGGAGGGAGGACACTGAAGCTTTCTTT. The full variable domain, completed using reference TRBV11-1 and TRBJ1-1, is EAEVAQSPRYKITEKSQAVAFWCDPISGHATLYWYRQILGQGPELLVQFQDESVVDDSQLPKDRFSAERLKGVDSTLKIQPAELGDSAMYLCASSLGWRREDTEAFFGQGTRLTVV.

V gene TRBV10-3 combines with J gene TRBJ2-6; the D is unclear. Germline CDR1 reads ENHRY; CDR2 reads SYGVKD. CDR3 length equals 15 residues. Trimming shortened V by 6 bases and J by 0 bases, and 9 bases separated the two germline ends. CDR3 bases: TGTGCCATCAGCGGGTATGGCTCTGGGGCCAACGTCCTGACTTTC. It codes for CAISGYGSGANVLTF.

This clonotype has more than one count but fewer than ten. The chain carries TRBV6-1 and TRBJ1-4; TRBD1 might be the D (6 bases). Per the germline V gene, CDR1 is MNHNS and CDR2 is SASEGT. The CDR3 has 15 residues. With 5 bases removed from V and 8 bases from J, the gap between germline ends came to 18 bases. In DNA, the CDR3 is TGTGCCAGCAGTAGGGACATTCTGTTTCAGGAAAAACTGTTTTTT. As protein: CASSRDILFQEKLFF.

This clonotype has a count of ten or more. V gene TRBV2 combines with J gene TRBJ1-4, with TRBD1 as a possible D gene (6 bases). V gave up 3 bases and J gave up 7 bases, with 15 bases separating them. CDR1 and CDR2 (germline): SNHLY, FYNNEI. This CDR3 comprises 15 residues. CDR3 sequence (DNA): TGTGCCAGCAGTGACGAGGGGGGCGGGGGTGAAAAACTGTTTTTT. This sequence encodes CASSDEGGGGEKLFF.

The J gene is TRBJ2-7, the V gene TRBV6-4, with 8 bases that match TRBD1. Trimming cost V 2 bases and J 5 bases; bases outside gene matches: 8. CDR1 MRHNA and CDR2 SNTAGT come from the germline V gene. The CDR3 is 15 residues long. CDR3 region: CASSDAGQVGNEQYF. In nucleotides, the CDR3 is TGTGCCAGCAGTGACGCGGGACAGGTAGGAAACGAGCAGTACTTC.

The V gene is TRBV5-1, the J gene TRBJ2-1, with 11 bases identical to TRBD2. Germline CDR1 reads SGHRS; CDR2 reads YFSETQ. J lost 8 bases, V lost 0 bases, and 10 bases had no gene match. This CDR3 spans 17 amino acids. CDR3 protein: CASSLALAGAPGDEQFF. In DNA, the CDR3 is TGCGCCAGCAGCTTGGCACTAGCGGGAGCCCCGGGTGATGAGCAGTTCTTC.

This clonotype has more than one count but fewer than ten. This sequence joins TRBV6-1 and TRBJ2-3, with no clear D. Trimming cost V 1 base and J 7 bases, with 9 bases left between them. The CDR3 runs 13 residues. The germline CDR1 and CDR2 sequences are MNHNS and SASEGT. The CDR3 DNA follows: TGTGCCAGCAGTGAAGATCCCATAAATACGCAGTATTTT. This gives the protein CASSEDPINTQYF.

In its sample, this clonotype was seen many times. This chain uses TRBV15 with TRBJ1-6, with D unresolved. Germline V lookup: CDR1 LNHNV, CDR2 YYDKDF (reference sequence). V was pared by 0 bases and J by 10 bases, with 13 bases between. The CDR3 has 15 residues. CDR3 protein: CATSRDSPFGSPLHF. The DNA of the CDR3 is TGTGCCACCAGCAGAGATAGCCCCTTTGGGTCACCCCTCCACTTT.

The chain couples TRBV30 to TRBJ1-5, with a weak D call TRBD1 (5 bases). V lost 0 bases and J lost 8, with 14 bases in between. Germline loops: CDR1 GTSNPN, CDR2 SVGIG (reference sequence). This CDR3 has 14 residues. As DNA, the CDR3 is TGTGCCTGGAGTGTCTACGGCCCAGGGAAGCCCCAGCATTTT. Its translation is CAWSVYGPGKPQHF.

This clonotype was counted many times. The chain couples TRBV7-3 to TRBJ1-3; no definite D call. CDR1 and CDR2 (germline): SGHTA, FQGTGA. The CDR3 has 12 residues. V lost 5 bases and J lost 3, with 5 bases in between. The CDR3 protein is CASSPDGNTIYF. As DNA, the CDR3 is TGTGCCAGCAGCCCAGATGGAAACACCATATATTTT. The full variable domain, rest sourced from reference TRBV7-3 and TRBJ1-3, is GAGVSQTPSNKVTEKGKYVELRCDPISGHTALYWYRQSLGQGPEFLIYFQGTGAADDSGLPNDRFFAVRPEGSVSTLKIQRTERGDSAVYLCASSPDGNTIYFGEGSWLTVV.

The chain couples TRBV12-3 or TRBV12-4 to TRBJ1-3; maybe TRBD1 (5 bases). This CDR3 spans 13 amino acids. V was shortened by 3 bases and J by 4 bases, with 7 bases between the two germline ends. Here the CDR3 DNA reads TGTGCCAGCAGTTTGTGGGGGGGAAACACCATATATTTT. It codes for CASSLWGGNTIYF.

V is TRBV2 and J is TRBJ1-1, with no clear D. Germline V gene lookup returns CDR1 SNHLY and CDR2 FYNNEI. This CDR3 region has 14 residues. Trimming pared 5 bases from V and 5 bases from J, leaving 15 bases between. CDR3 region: CASSPGALGTEAFF. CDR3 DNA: TGTGCCAGCAGTCCGGGTGCACTCGGGACTGAAGCTTTCTTT.

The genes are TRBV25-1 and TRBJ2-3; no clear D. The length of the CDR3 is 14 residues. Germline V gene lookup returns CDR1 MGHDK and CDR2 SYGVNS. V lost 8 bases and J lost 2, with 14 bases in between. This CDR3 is CASSPVVNTDTQYF. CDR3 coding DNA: TGTGCCAGCTCACCGGTGGTTAACACAGATACGCAGTATTTT. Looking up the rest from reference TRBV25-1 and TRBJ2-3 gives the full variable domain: EADIYQTPRYLVIGTGKKITLECSQTMGHDKMYWYQQDPGMELHLIHYSYGVNSTEKGDLSSESTVSRIRTEHFPLTLESARPSHTSQYLCASSPVVNTDTQYFGPGTRLTVL.

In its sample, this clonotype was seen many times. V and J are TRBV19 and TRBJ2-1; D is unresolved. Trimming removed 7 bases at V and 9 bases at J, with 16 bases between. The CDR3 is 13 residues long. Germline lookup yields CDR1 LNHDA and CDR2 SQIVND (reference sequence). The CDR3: CASTGQVRIEQFF. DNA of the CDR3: TGTGCCAGTACTGGGCAGGTTCGTATTGAGCAGTTCTTC.

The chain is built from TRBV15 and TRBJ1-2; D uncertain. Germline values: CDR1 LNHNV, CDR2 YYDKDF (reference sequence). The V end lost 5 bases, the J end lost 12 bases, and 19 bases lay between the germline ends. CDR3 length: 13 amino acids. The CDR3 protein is CATSSDVRSGNTF. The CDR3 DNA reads TGTGCCACCAGCTCGGACGTACGCTCTGGAAACACCTTC.

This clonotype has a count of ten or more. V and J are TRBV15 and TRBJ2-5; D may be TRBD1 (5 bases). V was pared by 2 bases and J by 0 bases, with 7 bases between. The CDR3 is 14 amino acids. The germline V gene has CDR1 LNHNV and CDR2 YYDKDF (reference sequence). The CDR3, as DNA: TGTGCCACCAGCAGACCAGGGTACCAAGAGACCCAGTACTTC. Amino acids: CATSRPGYQETQYF.

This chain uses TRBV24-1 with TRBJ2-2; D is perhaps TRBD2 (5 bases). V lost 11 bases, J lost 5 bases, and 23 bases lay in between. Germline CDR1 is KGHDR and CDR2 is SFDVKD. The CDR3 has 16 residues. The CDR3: CASSQAFSGFTGELFF. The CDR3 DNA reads TGTGCCAGCAGCCAAGCGTTTTCGGGATTTACCGGGGAGCTGTTTTTT.